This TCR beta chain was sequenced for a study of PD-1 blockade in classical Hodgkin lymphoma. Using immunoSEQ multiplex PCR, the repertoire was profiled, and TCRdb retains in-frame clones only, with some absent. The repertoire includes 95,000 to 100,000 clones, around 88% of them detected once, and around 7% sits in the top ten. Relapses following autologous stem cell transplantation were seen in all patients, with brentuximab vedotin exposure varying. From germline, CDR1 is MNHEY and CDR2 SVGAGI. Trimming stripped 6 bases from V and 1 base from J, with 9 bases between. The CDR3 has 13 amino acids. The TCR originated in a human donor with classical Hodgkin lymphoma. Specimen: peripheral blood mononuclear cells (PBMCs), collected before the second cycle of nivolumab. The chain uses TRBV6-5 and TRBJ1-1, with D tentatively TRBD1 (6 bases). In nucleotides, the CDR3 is TGTGCCAGCAGCCAGGGACAGAACACTGAAGCTTTCTTT. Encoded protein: CASSQGQNTEAFF.